This T cell receptor (beta chain) comes out of a study of identical twins. CDR3 length equals 11 residues. V lost 8 bases and J 0 bases, leaving 7 bases between the germline ends. Germline CDR1 reads SQVTM; CDR2 reads ANQGSEA. TCRdb recomputed calls from the 5' RACE reads with MiXCR, one row per CDR3 protein. The table lists hundreds of thousands of distinct CDR3 sequences, 21% of them singletons. These data were likewise used in another study, on T cells expressing NK-cell markers. As that report states: There were seven HCMV-seropositive donors and one seronegative donor among the eight sequenced.

The chain recombines TRBV29-1 with TRBJ1-2, with D tentatively TRBD1 (6 bases). The material sequenced was PBMCs. The source of this sequence is a woman aged 18-29 years in good health. CDR3 residues: CSTGPNYGYTF. As DNA, the CDR3 is TGCAGCACAGGGCCTAACTATGGCTACACCTTC.